These T cell receptor beta chains were read from a single sample in a study of identical twins. MiXCR was run by TCRdb on the 5' RACE reads, yielding one entry per CDR3 protein. The table lists under 1 million distinct CDR3 sequences, about 12% of them singletons. A further study also used this sample, focusing on yellow fever vaccine responses in identical twins.

Sequences were obtained from PBMCs. The receptors were gathered from a woman aged 18-29 years in good health. The CDR3 runs from the conserved cysteine through the conserved F or W. A D gene is named only where the DNA matches it firmly. Expanded clones get a size class; other rows say once, few or many, or leave the size out.

v_call,d_call,clone_size,j_call,cdr3_nt,cdr3_aa
TRBV15,NA,few,TRBJ2-1,TGTGCCACCAGCTATTTACAGGGTTACAATGAGCAGTTCTTC,CATSYLQGYNEQFF
TRBV20-1,NA,few,TRBJ1-5,TGCAGTGCGCCCAGGGGTGGCAATCAGCCCCAGCATTTT,CSAPRGGNQPQHF
TRBV10-3,TRBD2,NA,TRBJ2-1,TGTGCCATCAGCCCCTCTAGCGGGAGGGCCGGGAATGAGCAGTTCTTC,CAISPSSGRAGNEQFF
TRBV7-6,NA,few,TRBJ2-6,TGTGCCAGCAGCTTACACCCAGAGGGCGTCCTGACTTTC,CASSLHPEGVLTF
TRBV5-1,NA,NA,TRBJ2-3,TGCGCCAGCAGCTTGCTAGGACGCCGCGGAGATACGCAGTATTTT,CASSLLGRRGDTQYF
TRBV12-3/TRBV12-4,NA,few,TRBJ2-3,TGTGCCAGCAGTTTTGGGGGGAGTTGGAGCACAGATACGCAGTATTTT,CASSFGGSWSTDTQYF
TRBV12-3/TRBV12-4,TRBD2,NA,TRBJ2-5,TGTGCCAGCAGTTTTGGACTAGCTGGAAAGACCCAGTACTTC,CASSFGLAGKTQYF
TRBV5-1,TRBD2,NA,TRBJ2-1,TGCGCCAGCAGCATGCTAGCGGGGGATTACAATGAGCAGTTCTTC,CASSMLAGDYNEQFF
TRBV6-5,NA,few,TRBJ2-7,TGTGCCAGCAGTTACTCGCTTAGGGGGTCCTACGAGCAGTACTTC,CASSYSLRGSYEQYF
TRBV3-1,NA,few,TRBJ2-5,TGTGCCAGCCACTTTGTGGGGGAGGAGACCCAGTACTTC,CASHFVGEETQYF
TRBV5-1,NA,NA,TRBJ2-4,TGCGCCAGCAGCCGAGCGGACCTAGCCAAAAACATTCAGTACTTC,CASSRADLAKNIQYF
TRBV5-6,TRBD2,NA,TRBJ2-5,TGTGCCAGCAGCCAGACTAGCGGGGGTAGAGAGACCCAGTACTTC,CASSQTSGGRETQYF
TRBV19,TRBD1,NA,TRBJ2-6,TGTGCCAGTAGTATAGTCTGGGCCACAGGGGTATCTGGGGCCAACGTCCTGACTTTC,CASSIVWATGVSGANVLTF
TRBV12-3/TRBV12-4,NA,NA,TRBJ2-7,TGTGCCAGCAGTCCCCCCCGGTCAGGGGTCCACGAGCAGTACTTC,CASSPPRSGVHEQYF
TRBV14,NA,few,TRBJ2-5,TGTGCCAGCAGCCCCCACCCCGGGAAGCTACAAGAGACCCAGTACTTC,CASSPHPGKLQETQYF
TRBV29-1,NA,many,TRBJ2-1,TGCAGCGCTGCGTACAATGAGCAGTTCTTC,CSAAYNEQFF
TRBV9,NA,few,TRBJ2-5,TGTGCCAGCAGCGCCACAGGGTGGGAGACCCAGTACTTC,CASSATGWETQYF
TRBV24-1,NA,few,TRBJ2-5,TGTGCCACCAGTGACCACCCAAAAGGTTGGGTCGAGGAGCAAGAGACCCAGTACTTC,CATSDHPKGWVEEQETQYF
TRBV5-1,TRBD2,few,TRBJ2-3,TGCGCCAGCAGCTACTCCGGGACTAGCGGGGACACAGATACGCAGTATTTT,CASSYSGTSGDTDTQYF
TRBV10-3,NA,few,TRBJ2-4,TGTGCCATCAGTGAGTTGGGAAAAAACATTCAGTACTTC,CAISELGKNIQYF
TRBV28,TRBD2,few,TRBJ2-2,TGTGCCAGCAGGGGGGGGTTTGCGGGGCCAACCGGGGAGCTGTTTTTT,CASRGGFAGPTGELFF
TRBV7-9,NA,NA,TRBJ2-7,TGTGCCAGCAGCTTAGTGGAGTCCCCGGAGGCCGAGCAGTACTTC,CASSLVESPEAEQYF
TRBV6-1,NA,many,TRBJ2-2,TGTGCCAGCAGTGAGAAGAACACCGGGGAGCTGTTTTTT,CASSEKNTGELFF
TRBV12-3/TRBV12-4,NA,NA,TRBJ2-1,TGTGCCAGCAGGAGGGCATCCCCTTGGGGAGATGAGCAGTTCTTC,CASRRASPWGDEQFF
TRBV11-3,TRBD2,NA,TRBJ2-7,TGTGCCAGCGGCCCTCGGACTAGCGGTTTTTTCGAGCAGTACTTC,CASGPRTSGFFEQYF
TRBV10-1,NA,few,TRBJ2-3,TGCGCCAGCAGTGAGTCGAAGGGGCCCGCGAGAGACTTTCCCGATACGCAGTATTTT,CASSESKGPARDFPDTQYF
TRBV4-1,TRBD2,many,TRBJ2-3,TGCGCCAGCAGCCAGGGACTAGCGGGAGCAGATACGCAGTATTTT,CASSQGLAGADTQYF
TRBV2,NA,many,TRBJ1-1,TGTGCCAGCAGTGAAGCGATGGGGACACAGTACACTGAAGCTTTCTTT,CASSEAMGTQYTEAFF
TRBV12-3/TRBV12-4,NA,many,TRBJ1-5,TGTGCCAGCAGTTCAGCGGGGCAGCCCCAGCATTTT,CASSSAGQPQHF
TRBV20-1,NA,few,TRBJ1-2,TGCAGTGCCCCCGTGGGGGAGATCTATGGCTACACCTTC,CSAPVGEIYGYTF
TRBV11-1,TRBD2,many,TRBJ2-1,TGTGCCAGCAGCTCGGGACTAAACAATGAGCAGTTCTTC,CASSSGLNNEQFF
TRBV5-6,TRBD1,NA,TRBJ2-2,TGTGCCAGCAGCTTGGAAGGGGGCTACACCGGGGAGCTGTTTTTT,CASSLEGGYTGELFF
TRBV7-6,TRBD1,few,TRBJ2-3,TGTGCCAGCAGCCCCAATCGGGCAGGGGGAGATACGCAGTATTTT,CASSPNRAGGDTQYF
TRBV27,TRBD2,few,TRBJ2-1,TGTGCCAGCAGTTTCCTGACTAGCGGGGGGGCCGCGAATGAGCAGTTCTTC,CASSFLTSGGAANEQFF
TRBV6-1,NA,NA,TRBJ2-1,TGTGCCAGCAGCCTGATAGGCGAATACAATGAGCAGTTCTTC,CASSLIGEYNEQFF
TRBV12-3/TRBV12-4,NA,many,TRBJ2-1,TGTGCCAGCAGTCAACAGGGCTCCTACAATGAGCAGTTCTTC,CASSQQGSYNEQFF
TRBV7-9,TRBD1,NA,TRBJ2-5,TGTGCCAGCAGCTCGTCGGACAGGACTTACCAAGAGACCCAGTACTTC,CASSSSDRTYQETQYF
TRBV5-1,TRBD1,NA,TRBJ2-7,TGCGCCAGCAGCTTGGCTGACAGGGGGCCCGAGCAGTACTTC,CASSLADRGPEQYF
TRBV12-5,TRBD2,NA,TRBJ2-3,TGTGCTAGTGGTTCCGCGGGTAGCGGGAGCTATCCAGATACGCAGTATTTT,CASGSAGSGSYPDTQYF
TRBV29-1,NA,few,TRBJ2-3,TGCAGCACCTCCCTGACCGGGCTTGGCACAGATACGCAGTATTTT,CSTSLTGLGTDTQYF
TRBV20-1,NA,few,TRBJ2-3,TGCAGTGCAGAGGGGGGGATGAGGGATACGCAGTATTTT,CSAEGGMRDTQYF
TRBV4-2,NA,NA,TRBJ2-7,TGTGCCAGCAGCTGGGACTTTTCCTACGAGCAGTACTTC,CASSWDFSYEQYF
TRBV12-3/TRBV12-4,NA,few,TRBJ2-7,TGTGCCAGCAGTTTATTGCCACAGGGTCCTTCCTACGAGCAGTACTTC,CASSLLPQGPSYEQYF
TRBV7-9,TRBD1,NA,TRBJ1-2,TGTGCCAGCAGCCCCTCGGGGACAGGTGACTACACCTTC,CASSPSGTGDYTF
TRBV28,TRBD2,few,TRBJ2-2,TGTGCCAGCAGCCCTCCTGCCAGACTAGCGGCGAACACCGGGGAGCTGTTTTTT,CASSPPARLAANTGELFF
TRBV6-2/TRBV6-3,NA,many,TRBJ2-3,TGTGCCAGCCGGGACCACAGCACAGATACGCAGTATTTT,CASRDHSTDTQYF
TRBV18,NA,NA,TRBJ1-4,TGTGCCAGCTCACCCTCGTTGGCTAATGAAAAACTGTTTTTT,CASSPSLANEKLFF
TRBV7-8,TRBD2,NA,TRBJ2-7,TGTGCCAGCAGCTTTCCTAGCGGAATGGGATACGAGCAGTACTTC,CASSFPSGMGYEQYF